This TCR beta chain was sequenced for a study of blood T cell repertoires in COVID-19. Across the study: Samples representing acute and convalescent COVID-19 were sourced from the United States, Italy and Spain.

Produced via immunoSEQ multiplex PCR; TCRdb's table is partial and in-frame only. In the table there are approximately 390,000 clones, 85% to 90% of which are singletons. V shed 0 bases and J shed 2 bases, with 8 bases lying between them. The germline V gene encodes CDR1 LGHDT and CDR2 YNNKEL (reference sequence). CDR3 length: 15 residues. The source is a man younger than 30 with active or convalescent COVID-19. The chain uses TRBV3-1 (or the pseudogene TRBV3-2) and TRBJ2-1; no reliable D call. The sequenced material came from peripheral blood. Written as DNA, the CDR3 is TGTGCCAGCAGCCAAGATCGTGGCACCTACAATGAGCAGTTCTTC. It specifies CASSQDRGTYNEQFF.